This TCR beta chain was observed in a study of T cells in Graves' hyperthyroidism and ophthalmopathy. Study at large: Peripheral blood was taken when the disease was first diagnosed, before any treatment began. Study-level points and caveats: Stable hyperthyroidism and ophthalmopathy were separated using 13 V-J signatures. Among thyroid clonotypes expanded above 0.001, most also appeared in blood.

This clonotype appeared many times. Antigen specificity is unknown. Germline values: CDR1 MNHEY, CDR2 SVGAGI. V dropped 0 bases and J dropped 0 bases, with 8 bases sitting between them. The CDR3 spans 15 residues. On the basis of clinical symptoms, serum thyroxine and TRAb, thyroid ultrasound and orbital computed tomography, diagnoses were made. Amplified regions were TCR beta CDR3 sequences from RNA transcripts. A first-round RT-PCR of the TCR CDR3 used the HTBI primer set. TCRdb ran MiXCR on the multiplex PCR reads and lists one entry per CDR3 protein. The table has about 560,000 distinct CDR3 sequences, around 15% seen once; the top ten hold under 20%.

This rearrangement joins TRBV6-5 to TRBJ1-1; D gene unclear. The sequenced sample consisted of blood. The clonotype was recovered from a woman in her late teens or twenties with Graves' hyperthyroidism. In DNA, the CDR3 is TGTGCCAGCAGTTACTCGGTAGCTATGAACACTGAAGCTTTCTTT. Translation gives CASSYSVAMNTEAFF.